A single TCR beta chain is shown here with its context. The antigen remains unidentified. This entry belongs to a study of shared clonotypes between healthy human individuals. The study, taken as a whole, reports: The study found about 5% of naive CD4 clonotypes shared across a few donors.

Positive CCR7 selection of CD45RO-negative cells yielded the naive CD8 cells, and terminally differentiated effector memory CD45RA+ cells were excluded. The V and J ends lost 0 bases and 1 base respectively, with 7 bases between them. In germline, CDR1 is SGHVS, CDR2 FNYEAQ. This CDR3 has 14 residues. Assay used: immunoSEQ multiplex PCR; TCRdb lists only in-frame clones, some missing. The table lists under 600,000 clones, 98% of them singletons, with around 0.3% in the top ten. The rearrangement links TRBV7-6 to TRBJ2-7; D is uncertain. Source material: naive CD8+ T cells sorted from blood. This TCR derives from a man in his thirties or forties in good health. The CDR3 sequence is CASSLAGISYEQYF. CDR3 DNA: TGTGCCAGCAGCTTAGCGGGGATATCCTACGAGCAGTACTTC.